The next 23 T cell receptor beta chains were all read from a single sample in a study of blood T cells in healthy people across ages. The authors ran a second PCR of 7 to 11 cycles using a sample-barcoded 5' primer and a J-beta primer mix. TCRdb redid the calling of the 5' RACE reads with MiXCR, one entry per CDR3 protein. The sample yields about a million distinct CDR3 sequences, 45% to 50% seen once. The sample taken for sequencing was blood. These receptors were obtained from a young man in good health.

This clonotype has more than one count but fewer than ten. The rearrangement links TRBV2 to TRBJ2-3; TRBD2 aligns across 9 bases. Germline values: CDR1 SNHLY, CDR2 FYNNEI. CDR3 length: 16 residues. Unmatched junction bases numbered 7, after V lost 1 base and J lost 5 bases. The CDR3 bases are TGTGCCAGCAGTGAAGTAGGCGGGGGGGCCGGAGATACGCAGTATTTT. This gives the protein CASSEVGGGAGDTQYF.

The chain recombines TRBV20-1 with TRBJ2-7; 12 positions agree with TRBD2. Germline CDR1 and CDR2: DFQATT and SNEGSKA (reference sequence). The CDR3 loop spans 11 amino acids. The CDR3 region is CSGLAGYEQYF. The CDR3, as DNA: TGCAGCGGACTAGCGGGGTACGAGCAGTACTTC.

Points on this clonotype: Sequence at one end of the junction differs from germline and may be a read error. The rearrangement joins TRBV6-6 to TRBJ1-5; the D is unclear. Germline V gene lookup returns CDR1 MNHNY and CDR2 SVGAGI (reference sequence). This CDR3 contains 13 residues. The CDR3 bases are TGTGCCAGCAGAGAGTTTGGCAATCAACCCCAGCATTTT. It codes for CASREFGNQPQHF.

This clonotype was detected a few times. The chain links TRBV4-1 to TRBJ2-7; 8 bases align to TRBD2. Germline assignment: CDR1 MGHRA and CDR2 YSYEKL. The CDR3 has 16 amino acids. J was trimmed by 3 bases and V by 5 bases; bases with no gene match: 12. CDR3 residues: CASSSSGAGGNYEQYF. CDR3 in DNA: TGCGCCAGCAGCTCCTCAGGGGCGGGGGGAAACTACGAGCAGTACTTC.

This clonotype was seen more than once but under ten times. The genes are TRBV6-6 and TRBJ1-2; D is unclear. Germline CDR1 MNHNY, CDR2 SVGAGI (reference sequence). The CDR3 has 13 residues. Trimming cost V 6 bases and J 5 bases, with 13 bases left between them. CDR3 in DNA: TGTGCCAGCAGGGGAACTGACGGGTATGGCTACACCTTC. Translating it yields CASRGTDGYGYTF.

The chain links TRBV29-1 to TRBJ2-3; 10 bases fit TRBD2. Germline loops: CDR1 SQVTM, CDR2 ANQGSEA. The CDR3 covers 15 residues. The J segment lost 0 bases and the V segment lost 4 bases, leaving 4 bases of the junction unmatched. The CDR3 region has the DNA TGCAGCGTTGCTCCTAGCGGGGGCAGCACAGATACGCAGTATTTT. It translates to CSVAPSGGSTDTQYF.

This clonotype was observed a handful of times. This chain's CDR3 is CAISDFWIAGGQETQYF. CDR3 DNA sequence: TGTGCCATCAGTGATTTCTGGATAGCGGGGGGGCAAGAGACCCAGTACTTC. This sequence joins TRBV10-3 and TRBJ2-5, with 11 bases aligning to TRBD2. This CDR3 region has 17 residues. V gave up 3 bases and J gave up 2 bases; unmatched junction bases: 8. Germline V lookup: CDR1 ENHRY, CDR2 SYGVKD.

This clonotype has only a few counts. This chain joins TRBV24-1 and TRBJ2-4, with unresolved D. Germline CDR1 KGHDR, CDR2 SFDVKD. The ends were cut back, 4 bases at V and 3 bases at J, with 6 bases in the middle. The CDR3 runs to 13 residues. CDR3 residues: CATSDGNKNIQYF. CDR3 sequence (DNA): TGTGCCACCAGTGACGGCAACAAAAACATTCAGTACTTC.

The CDR3 region is CASSNNPKAYGYTF. The CDR3, as DNA: TGTGCCAGCAGCAATAACCCGAAGGCCTATGGCTACACCTTC. The chain joins TRBV5-6 to TRBJ1-2; D is uncertain. The V and J ends lost 4 bases and 4 bases respectively, with 14 bases between them. CDR1 and CDR2 (germline): SGHDT, YYEEEE. The CDR3 extends over 14 amino acids.

This clonotype was detected many times. The rearrangement joins TRBV7-6 to TRBJ2-5; maybe TRBD1 (5 bases). Trimming cost V 5 bases and J 5 bases, with 9 bases left between them. The CDR3 consists of 12 residues. Germline V CDR1 and CDR2: SGHVS, FNYEAQ. CDR3 sequence (DNA): TGTGCCAGCAGCGCGAACAGGGAGACCCAGTACTTC. Encoded protein: CASSANRETQYF. The full variable domain, rest sourced from reference TRBV7-6 and TRBJ2-5, is GAGVSQSPRYKVTKRGQDVALRCDPISGHVSLYWYRQALGQGPEFLTYFNYEAQQDKSGLPNDRFSAERPEGSISTLTIQRTEQRDSAMYRCASSANRETQYFGPGTRLLVL.

This sequence joins TRBV3-1 and TRBJ2-5, with a possible D match to TRBD2 (5 bases). Deletions cut 3 bases from V and 11 bases from J, with 16 bases between. Germline CDR1 reads LGHDT; CDR2 reads YNNKEL (reference sequence). The CDR3 has 13 amino acids. CDR3 bases: TGTGCCAGCAGCCATAAAGTCACAAGGGAGCAGTACTTC. Its protein product is CASSHKVTREQYF.

The chain employs TRBV5-5 and TRBJ1-1; D gene uncertain. The germline gives CDR1 SGHKS, CDR2 YYEKEE (reference sequence). The CDR3 covers 16 residues. The ends were cut back, 0 bases at V and 0 bases at J, with 12 bases in the middle. The CDR3 region is CASSLAAPRMNTEAFF. In DNA, the CDR3 is TGTGCCAGCAGCTTGGCGGCCCCCCGGATGAACACTGAAGCTTTCTTT. Complete variable domain (other parts from reference TRBV5-5 and TRBJ1-1): DAGVTQSPTHLIKTRGQQVTLRCSPISGHKSVSWYQQVLGQGPQFIFQYYEKEERGRGNFPDRFSARQFPNYSSELNVNALLLGDSALYLCASSLAAPRMNTEAFFGQGTRLTVV.

The chain uses TRBV15 and TRBJ1-5, with 8 bases identical to TRBD1. CDR3 length: 16 residues. Germline loops: CDR1 LNHNV, CDR2 YYDKDF (reference sequence). The junction had 5 bases not matched to a gene; V was cut back by 0 bases and J by 4 bases. The CDR3 nucleotides are TGTGCCACCAGCAGAGACAGGGGGCCAGCTAATCAGCCCCAGCATTTT. It is translated as CATSRDRGPANQPQHF.

This clonotype was seen a handful of times. The V and J genes are TRBV7-2 and TRBJ2-5, with a tentative D call TRBD1 (6 bases). Germline CDR1 is SGHTA and CDR2 is FQGNSA. V was trimmed by 3 bases and J by 2 bases, leaving 13 bases between them. The CDR3 runs to 15 residues. CDR3 residues: CASSFQRGGQETQYF. The CDR3 DNA reads TGTGCCAGCAGCTTTCAGCGAGGGGGTCAAGAGACCCAGTACTTC.

The gene calls are TRBV5-1 and TRBJ2-3; 16 bases match TRBD2. There are 17 residues in the CDR3. The trim removed 3 bases at V and 1 base at J, leaving 2 bases unmatched. The germline V gene encodes CDR1 SGHRS and CDR2 YFSETQ. The CDR3 spells CASSWGLAGGRTDTQYF. The CDR3 DNA follows: TGCGCCAGCAGCTGGGGACTAGCGGGGGGGCGCACAGATACGCAGTATTTT.

This chain joins TRBV20-1 and TRBJ1-6, with unresolved D. Germline V gene data show CDR1 as DFQATT and CDR2 as SNEGSKA (reference sequence). V was cut by 1 base and J by 9 bases, with 10 bases left in between. CDR3 length: 13 residues. In DNA form, the CDR3 reads TGCAGTGCTAGAGGGTGGATCGGTTCACCCCTCCACTTT. Translation gives CSARGWIGSPLHF.

The rearrangement uses TRBV6-5 and TRBJ1-2, with TRBD1 identical over 8 bases. Germline assignment: CDR1 MNHEY and CDR2 SVGAGI. Germline trimming cut 6 bases from V and 4 bases from J; bases unmatched to any gene: 10. The CDR3 consists of 15 residues. The CDR3 sequence: CASRLGQGWVYGYTF. Written as DNA, the CDR3 is TGTGCCAGCAGACTCGGACAGGGTTGGGTCTATGGCTACACCTTC.

This clonotype has just a few counts. This chain joins TRBV20-1 and TRBJ2-5; D tentatively fits TRBD1 or TRBD2 (5 bases each). This CDR3 contains 15 residues. The V and J ends lost 0 bases and 3 bases respectively, with 14 bases between them. Germline values: CDR1 DFQATT, CDR2 SNEGSKA (reference sequence). The CDR3 protein is CSARDTGTTKETQYF. The CDR3 nucleotides are TGCAGTGCTAGAGATACCGGGACGACAAAAGAGACCCAGTACTTC.

This chain joins TRBV20-1 and TRBJ2-7; possible D gene TRBD2, 5 bases. V lost 7 bases to trimming and J lost 6 bases, with 19 bases between them. CDR1 DFQATT and CDR2 SNEGSKA come from the germline V gene (reference sequence). The CDR3 extends over 13 amino acids. CDR3 DNA sequence: TGCAGTGTAAGAACACCTAGCTCTGGCGAGCAGTACTTC. This encodes CSVRTPSSGEQYF.

In its sample, this clonotype was seen a few times. This chain connects TRBV21-1 to TRBJ2-3; the table assigns TRBD1, which was not confirmed against the DNA. TRBV21-1 is a listed pseudogene. There are 14 residues in the CDR3. The CDR3 DNA follows: TGTGCCAGCAGCAAACGGGGCCTCAGAGGTACGCAGTATTTT. Protein sequence: CASSKRGLRGTQYF.

The chain employs TRBV21-1 and TRBJ2-5; TRBD1, as called in the table, went unchecked against the DNA. TRBV21-1 is listed as a pseudogene. CDR3 length: 15 residues. The CDR3: CASSKGGTDVETQYF. In nucleotides, the CDR3 is TGTGCCAGCAGCAAAGGGGGGACCGACGTGGAGACCCAGTACTTC.

There are a few counts of this clonotype. J is TRBJ2-3 and V is TRBV3-1; D uncertain. V shed 1 base and J shed 1 base, with 18 bases lying between them. CDR1 and CDR2 from the germline V gene are LGHDT and YNNKEL (reference sequence). The CDR3 has 18 residues. The CDR3: CASSQGVSRQTRTDTQYF. DNA for the CDR3: TGTGCCAGCAGCCAAGGTGTTAGCCGCCAGACCCGCACAGATACGCAGTATTTT.

The rearrangement links TRBV4-1 to TRBJ1-3, with 7 positions matching TRBD1. The germline V gene has CDR1 MGHRA and CDR2 YSYEKL. The CDR3 totals 15 residues. V lost 0 bases to trimming and J lost 4 bases; unmatched junction nucleotides: 3. The DNA for the CDR3 is TGCGCCAGCAGCCAAGATCAGGGGGACGGAAACACCATATATTTT. Amino acid sequence: CASSQDQGDGNTIYF.